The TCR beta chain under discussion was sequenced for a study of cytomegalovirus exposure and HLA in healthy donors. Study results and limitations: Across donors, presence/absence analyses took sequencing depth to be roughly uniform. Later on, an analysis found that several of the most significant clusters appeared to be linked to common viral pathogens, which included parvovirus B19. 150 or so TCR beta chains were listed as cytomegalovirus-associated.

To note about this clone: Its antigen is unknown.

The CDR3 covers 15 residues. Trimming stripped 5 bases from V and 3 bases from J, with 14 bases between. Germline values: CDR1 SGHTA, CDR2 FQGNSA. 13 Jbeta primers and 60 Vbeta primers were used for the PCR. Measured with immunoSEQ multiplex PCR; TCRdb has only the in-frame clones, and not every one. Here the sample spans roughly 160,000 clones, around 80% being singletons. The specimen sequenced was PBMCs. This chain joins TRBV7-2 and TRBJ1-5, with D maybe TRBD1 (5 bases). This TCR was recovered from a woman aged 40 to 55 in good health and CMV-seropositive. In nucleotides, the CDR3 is TGTGCCAGCAGCCCCCGTCGGGGGACCAATCAGCCCCAGCATTTT. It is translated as CASSPRRGTNQPQHF.